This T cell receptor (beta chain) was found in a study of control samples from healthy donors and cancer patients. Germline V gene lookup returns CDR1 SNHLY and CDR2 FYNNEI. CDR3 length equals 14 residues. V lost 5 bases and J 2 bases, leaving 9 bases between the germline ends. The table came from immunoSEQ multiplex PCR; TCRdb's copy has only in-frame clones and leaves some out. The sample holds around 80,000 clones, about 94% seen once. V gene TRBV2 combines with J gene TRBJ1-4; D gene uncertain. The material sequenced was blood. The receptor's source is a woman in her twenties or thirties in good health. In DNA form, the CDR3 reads TGTGCCAGCAGTCGGGGTTTCACTAATGAAAAACTGTTTTTT. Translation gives CASSRGFTNEKLFF.